These T cell receptor beta chains were read from a single sample in a study of shared clonotypes between healthy human individuals. The repertoire was sequenced with immunoSEQ multiplex PCR; TCRdb's copy has only in-frame clones and lacks some. The table has 2 million to 2.5 million clones, 85% to 95% seen once. Sequenced: naive CD4+ T cells from PBMCs. All receptors come from a man aged 18 to 30 in good health. Some clones in this sample may be carry-over from other donors' samples. CDR3s include the opening cysteine and the closing phenylalanine or tryptophan. D genes are given only for firm matches. Size tells how often a clone was seen (once, few, many) or the class of an expanded clone, and some rows leave it out.

d_call clone_size j_call cdr3_length v_call cdr3_nt cdr3_aa
. . TRBJ2-1 17 TRBV19 TGTGCCAGTAGTATAGTTTGGGCTAGTGAGAGTGGGAATGAGCAGTTCTTC CASSIVWASESGNEQFF
TRBD2 . TRBJ2-1 15 TRBV28 TGTGCCAGCAGTTTTCCCCTAGCGGGATCGAATGAGCAGTTCTTC CASSFPLAGSNEQFF
TRBD2 . TRBJ2-5 17 TRBV25-1 TGTGCCAGCAGTGAATCGGTGGGAGGGTTAAAGTGGGAGACCCAGTACTTC CASSESVGGLKWETQYF
TRBD1 once TRBJ2-1 14 TRBV10-1 TGCGCCAGCACCCCAGGGGGAAACTGGAATGAGCAGTTCTTC CASTPGGNWNEQFF
TRBD2 . TRBJ2-1 16 TRBV7-3 TGTGCCAGCAGCTTAGGTAGGACTAGCGGTTACAATGAGCAGTTCTTC CASSLGRTSGYNEQFF
. . TRBJ2-7 12 TRBV14 TGTGCCAGCAGCCAAAGATCCTACGAGCAGTACTTC CASSQRSYEQYF
. . TRBJ1-4 15 TRBV19 TGTGCCAGTAGCCCTGAAGTTAGGCGGGGAGAAAAACTGTTTTTT CASSPEVRRGEKLFF
TRBD1 . TRBJ1-2 13 TRBV5-1 TGCGCCAGCAGCTGGGGGACAGGTTATGGCTACACCTTC CASSWGTGYGYTF
. . TRBJ2-1 13 TRBV14 TGTGCCAGCAGCCAAGACTACGGGCATGAGCAGTTCTTC CASSQDYGHEQFF
. . TRBJ1-5 15 TRBV6-6 TGTGCCAGCAGTTACAAGGCAGGGAACAATCAGCCCCAGCATTTT CASSYKAGNNQPQHF
. . TRBJ2-3 12 TRBV7-3 TGTGCCAGCAGCCCGCTAGAAAATACGCAGTATTTT CASSPLENTQYF
. . TRBJ1-2 17 TRBV9 TGTGCCAGCAGCTACTCTCCAATACCAACAGGGAACTATGGCTACACCTTC CASSYSPIPTGNYGYTF
. . TRBJ2-7 12 TRBV6-1 TGTGCCAGCAGTCCTGCCGGGTACGAGCAGTACTTC CASSPAGYEQYF
TRBD1 . TRBJ2-7 15 TRBV28 TGTGCCAGCAGTTCCCCCGGGACAGGGCGGTCCGAGCAGTACTTC CASSSPGTGRSEQYF
. once TRBJ2-1 11 TRBV20-1 TGCAGTGCTCAGTCGGGCCCCCAGCAGTTCTTC CSAQSGPQQFF
. . TRBJ2-1 13 TRBV14 TGTGCCAGCAGCCAAGATTTATCCCAACCACCGTTCTTC CASSQDLSQPPFF
. . TRBJ2-1 14 TRBV18 TGTGCCAGCTCACAGGGGAACTCCTACAATGAGCAGTTCTTC CASSQGNSYNEQFF
TRBD2 . TRBJ2-1 16 TRBV5-1 TGCGCCAGCAGCTTGGGGACTAGCGGGCTGACGGATGAGCAGTTCTTC CASSLGTSGLTDEQFF
. . TRBJ2-7 12 TRBV2 TGTGCCAGCCGGACGTTACTCTACGAGCAGTACTTC CASRTLLYEQYF
. . TRBJ2-3 15 TRBV5-1 TGCGCCAGCAGCCCAGGGTCGCTGGTGGCAGATACGCAGTATTTT CASSPGSLVADTQYF
TRBD1 . TRBJ2-7 14 TRBV12-5 TGTGCTAGTGGTCCGGGACAGGGAAATAGGGAGCAGTACTTC CASGPGQGNREQYF
TRBD2 . TRBJ2-2 17 TRBV5-1 TGCGCCAGCAGGCCCGGCGGGGGGGCCACTAACACCGGGGAGCTGTTTTTT CASRPGGGATNTGELFF
TRBD2 . TRBJ2-7 17 TRBV9 TGTGCCAGCAGCGTAGGAACTAGCGGGAGGGCCTCCTACGAGCAGTACTTC CASSVGTSGRASYEQYF
TRBD2 . TRBJ2-5 18 TRBV7-2 TGTGCCAGCAGCCCGGGACTAGCGGGATCTGGGGAAGTGGAGACCCAGTACTTC CASSPGLAGSGEVETQYF
. . TRBJ2-7 14 TRBV6-6 TGTGCCAGCAGTCCGCCCAACGAAGCCTACGAGCAGTACTTC CASSPPNEAYEQYF
TRBD2 once TRBJ2-7 16 TRBV29-1 TGCAGCGCTTGGGGGACTAGCGGGTCCCACTCCTACGAGCAGTACTTC CSAWGTSGSHSYEQYF
. once TRBJ2-2 15 TRBV7-3 TGTGCCAGCAGCAGGGTAGTACAGAACACCGGGGAGCTGTTTTTT CASSRVVQNTGELFF
TRBD2 . TRBJ2-5 13 TRBV6-5 TGTGCCAGCAGTCCTAGCGGGAGTCAAGAGCAGTACTTC CASSPSGSQEQYF
TRBD1 . TRBJ1-1 16 TRBV5-6 TGTGCCAGCAACCTCTTTGACAGGGGCGTGAACACTGAAGCTTTCTTT CASNLFDRGVNTEAFF
TRBD2 . TRBJ2-7 16 TRBV5-1 TGCGCCAGCAGCCAAGGGACTAGCGGGATTCGGTACGAGCAGTACTTC CASSQGTSGIRYEQYF
TRBD2 . TRBJ2-5 17 TRBV19 TGTGCCAGTAGGAATAGGGAGAGACTAGCGGGAGAAGGGACCCAGTACTTC CASRNRERLAGEGTQYF
. . TRBJ2-1 12 TRBV6-5 TGTGCCAGCAGTTATGACATGGGTGAGCAGTTCTTC CASSYDMGEQFF
TRBD1 . TRBJ2-7 14 TRBV10-3 TGTGCCATCAGTCCCGGGACAGGAGGCTACGAGCAGTACTTC CAISPGTGGYEQYF
TRBD2 . TRBJ2-5 19 TRBV5-1 TGCGCCAGCAGGAAAAAACGACTAGCGGGAGAAGTGATTCAAGAGACCCAGTACTTC CASRKKRLAGEVIQETQYF
. . TRBJ1-2 14 TRBV5-1 TGCGCCAGCAGCCCCGAAGGATGGGTCTATGGCTACACCTTC CASSPEGWVYGYTF
. . TRBJ2-7 13 TRBV7-2 TGTGCCAGCAGCCGAGGGCAGGCCTACGAGCAGTACTTC CASSRGQAYEQYF
. . TRBJ1-1 13 TRBV7-2 TGTGCCAGCAGAAATAACAGGGCCACTGAAGCTTTCTTT CASRNNRATEAFF
. . TRBJ1-2 13 TRBV27 TGTGCCAGCAGTTTAGACAGGCGGTATGGCTACACCTTC CASSLDRRYGYTF
TRBD1 . TRBJ2-2 15 TRBV5-6 TGTGCCAGCAGCTACGGGACAGGGAACACCGGGGAGCTGTTTTTT CASSYGTGNTGELFF
. . TRBJ1-3 14 TRBV7-9 TGTGCCAGCAGCCAGGGAGGCTATGGAAACACCATATATTTT CASSQGGYGNTIYF
TRBD2 . TRBJ2-1 14 TRBV30 TGTGCCTGGAGTTTTCGCGGGAGGGACAATGAGCAGTTCTTC CAWSFRGRDNEQFF
. . TRBJ1-1 11 TRBV20-1 TGCAGTGCTACAATCCAAGCTTCGGTGTTCTTT CSATIQASVFF
. . TRBJ2-3 15 TRBV7-9 TGTGCCAGCAGCTTACTCGGCCGGACCGCAGATACGCAGTATTTT CASSLLGRTADTQYF
. . TRBJ1-1 15 TRBV6-1 TGTGCCAGCAGTGAAATGGGGGGGCGTGAAACTGAAGCTTTCTTT CASSEMGGRETEAFF
. few TRBJ1-1 13 TRBV30 TGTGCCTGGAGTGTAACGGAAAACACTGAAGCTTTCTTT CAWSVTENTEAFF
. . TRBJ2-5 13 TRBV6-5 TGTGCCAGCAGGGACCCCGGGGTAGAGACCCAGTACTTC CASRDPGVETQYF
TRBD1 . TRBJ1-5 15 TRBV7-3 TGTGCCAGCAGACCAGGGGGAGTTGGCAATCAGCCCCAGCATTTT CASRPGGVGNQPQHF
TRBD1 . TRBJ2-7 14 TRBV7-9 TGTGCCAGCAGAAAAGGGACAGAGGCCTACGAGCAGTACTTC CASRKGTEAYEQYF
TRBD2 . TRBJ2-1 14 TRBV29-1 TGCAGCGTTGAAGGAAGCGGGAGGAGGTATGAGCAGTTCTTC CSVEGSGRRYEQFF
. . TRBJ2-5 14 TRBV28 TGTGCCAGCAGTACCACCGTGGGCTGGCAGACCCAGTACTTC CASSTTVGWQTQYF
. . TRBJ1-5 13 TRBV25-1 TGTGCCAGCAGTGGGCAGGGCCCCCAGCCCCAGCATTTT CASSGQGPQPQHF
. . TRBJ1-5 15 TRBV21-1 TGTGCCAGCAGCAAAGGTCAGGCTAGCAATCAGCCCCAGCATTTT CASSKGQASNQPQHF
TRBD2 . TRBJ2-1 16 TRBV7-2 TGTGCCAGCCTCGGGGAACTAGCGGGAGGGCCGGATGAGCAGTTCTTC CASLGELAGGPDEQFF
. . TRBJ1-2 13 TRBV30 TGTGCCTGCACGGACCCGATTAACTATGGCTACACCTTC CACTDPINYGYTF
. . TRBJ1-5 14 TRBV2 TGTGCCAGCAGTCTGGCAAATAGCAATCAGCCCCAGCATTTT CASSLANSNQPQHF
. . TRBJ2-2 13 TRBV5-4 TGTGCCAGCAGCTCTCCCCCCACCGGGGAGCTGTTTTTT CASSSPPTGELFF